What follows describes a single T cell receptor beta chain. This clonotype was seen a few times. The antigen it binds to is not known. No per-base quality is available; no much larger clone lies one base away. This record belongs to a study of vaccination and CD4 T cells after COVID-19 (dated by TCRdb to the early 2020s). At the level of the whole study: SARS-CoV-2 positivity had been established in the convalescent patients by nasal swab PCR, and mild disease was recorded in several of these patients and severe disease in one. Post-COVID blood samples were collected from convalescent patients a median of about 92 days after diagnosis, with a range of about 35 to 161 days. Overlapping spike peptide pools from SARS-CoV-2 and from the common cold coronaviruses HCoV-NL63, HCoV-OC43 and HCoV-229E were used as culture stimuli. Participants got two doses of the Pfizer-BioNTech BNT162b2 vaccine (n=8) or two doses of the Moderna mRNA-1273 vaccine (n=2). In nine to eleven COVID-19 convalescent patients and 4 infection-naive healthy vaccine recipients, researchers compared the spike-specific CD4+ TCR repertoire from before mRNA vaccination with the repertoire from after. Six males and four females were included in the convalescent cohort, with two Hispanic individuals, seven Caucasians, two Asians and one multiracial person represented. Post-vaccine blood samples were collected a median of around 2.5 months after the second vaccine dose, ranging from about 12 to 241 days. In control cultures, a CEFX viral epitope pool was used as positive control, an HIV-1 Nef peptide pool was used as negative control, or no peptide was added.

The sample's treatment or condition label is to be understood as: approximately 9-day PBMC culture with coronavirus spike peptide pools or control peptides (ViraFEST assay). The ViraFEST assay was used in the study, in which antigen-specific T cells were expanded with peptide pools and expanded clonotypes were subsequently identified by TCR sequencing. The convalescent patients' positive SARS-CoV-2 PCR tests were from March to December 2020, which was before the Alpha, Beta and Delta variants emerged in the United States. Each well held 1.5 million to 2.5 million PBMCs cultured with approximately 10 ug/ml peptide pools in IMDM containing roughly 5% human AB serum and 9.5 to 10 IU/ml IL-2. Half of the culture medium was replaced with fresh IL-2-containing medium on days 3 and 7. After about 10 days of culture, CD4+ T cells were isolated by negative selection using the EasySep CD4+ T cell isolation kit. Ficoll-Paque Plus gradient centrifugation was used to isolate PBMCs from whole blood, and the isolated PBMCs were then either used fresh or cryopreserved at -140C. Each culture condition was generally run in triplicate wells.

For this chain, trimming is 3 bases at the V end and 4 bases at the J end, and the number of junction bases without a gene match is 10. CDR1 and CDR2 (GTSNPN, SVGIG) derive from the germline V gene (reference sequence). The CDR3 contains 15 residues, cysteine and phenylalanine counted. CDR3 DNA only is kept here, 45 bases in frame from base 1. What the authors observed across the whole study: Among convalescent patients, a median about 87% of the SARS-CoV-2-reactive clones seen after vaccination appeared only after vaccination, which suggests priming specific to the vaccine. Of the vaccine-specific clones found in convalescent patients, nearly all (304 of 307) were mono-reactive for SARS-CoV-2 spike instead of being cross-reactive with common cold coronaviruses. Only a relatively small number of convalescent patients were included in the study, and early timepoints following natural infection were not analyzed. Although the median number of SARS-CoV-2-reactive clonotypes went up from around 20 after infection to roughly 40 after vaccination, the increase was not significant.

Libraries were constructed by PCR. DNA from cultured CD4+ T cells was subjected to TCR sequencing with the Oncomine TCR Beta short-read assay at the Johns Hopkins FTIC core. The QIAamp micro DNA kit was used to extract genomic DNA from the cultured CD4+ T cells. Oncomine TCR Beta libraries from cultured CD4+ T cells were pooled using unique dual indexes and sequenced on an Illumina iSeq 100. In the authors' own workflow: Non-productive sequences were removed, and CDR3s not starting with C, not ending with F or W, or shorter than 7 amino acids were discarded. Antigen-specific clonotypes were identified using the MANAFEST web application through comparison of peptide-stimulated wells with reference and other culture wells. An FDR below 0.05, an odds ratio above 5, and a productive frequency above 0.1% in at least two of three replicate wells were required for clones to be considered positive. A clonotype was classed as cross-reactive if the clonotype showed significant expansion both in SARS-CoV-2 spike wells and in at least one common cold coronavirus spike condition. Levenshtein distances (stringdist) and unrooted phylogenetic trees (ape) in R version 3.6.1 were used to assess CDR3 homology. The public reads were run again by TCRdb, first through fastp at Q25 and then through MiXCR, and only productive beta chains were kept. One record per CDR3 amino acid sequence lists the most common genes and DNA. The V and J calls shown here were made by TCRdb, not taken from the authors' results. The table for this sample lists about 4,000 distinct CDR3 sequences; around 38% of them were counted only once. The ten largest make up 25% to 30% of the sample.

The sequence derives from a human donor who had recovered from COVID-19. Sequencing input: CD4+ T cells from blood, cultured in vitro. The chain employs TRBV30 and TRBJ1-2; 8 bases in the middle match TRBD1. The nucleotide sequence reads TGTGCCTGGAGAAACCCAGGGGGCATTCCCTATGGCTACACCTTC. The encoded protein is CAWRNPGGIPYGYTF. Reference TRBV30 and TRBJ1-2 proteins supply the regions before and after the CDR3; the full variable domain is: SQTIHQWPATLVQPVGSPLSLECTVEGTSNPNLYWYRQAAGRGLQLLFYSVGIGQISSEVPQNLSASRPQDRQFILSSKKLLLSDSGFYLCAWRNPGGIPYGYTFGSGTRLTVV.